This T cell receptor beta chain originates from a study of blood T cell repertoires in COVID-19. Across the study: The origin of the acute and convalescent COVID-19 samples was the United States, Italy and Spain.

Germline lookup yields CDR1 KGHSH and CDR2 LQKENI. Trimming cost V 0 bases and J 1 base, with 6 bases left between them. The CDR3 extends over 14 amino acids. TCRdb keeps only in-frame clones here, not all; method: immunoSEQ multiplex PCR. The sample has about 110,000 clones, under 85% seen once. The specimen sequenced was peripheral blood. The chain is built from TRBV18 and TRBJ2-5; a weak D match, TRBD1 (6 bases). The receptor comes from a woman between 65 and 79 years old with acute or convalescent COVID-19. The CDR3 nucleotides are TGTGCCAGCTCACCACCGACAGGCCAAGAGACCCAGTACTTC. Its protein is CASSPPTGQETQYF.